The clone carrying this TCR beta chain was counted only a few times. What it binds is not known. This entry is derived from a study of blood T cells in healthy people across ages. Study-wide background: Per two T cells, template switching captured roughly one barcoded beta molecule. Study results and caveats: Relative to aged donors, long-lived donors carried more naive CD4+ cells and displayed higher diversity.

Germline CDR1 is SNHLY and CDR2 is FYNNEI. With V trimmed by 4 bases and J by 8 bases, 15 bases remained unmatched. This CDR3 is built from 16 residues. Next came a second PCR, run for roughly 6 to 11 cycles, which used a sample-barcoded 5' primer along with a J-beta primer mix. The study obtained at least 2.5 million CDR3-containing paired-end reads from every sample. TCRdb re-analysed the 5' RACE reads in MiXCR, keeping a single row per CDR3 protein. The sample lists about 1,400,000 distinct CDR3 sequences, 40% to 50% occurring once. The sequenced material came from blood. This receptor was identified in a woman aged 18-30 years in good health. The chain carries TRBV2 and TRBJ1-2; 8 positions match TRBD1. CDR3 sequence reads: CASSVVAGGAGRGYTF. CDR3 DNA sequence: TGTGCCAGCAGTGTGGTGGCAGGGGGCGCCGGACGGGGCTACACCTTC.